One sample yielded the 25 T cell receptor beta chains listed below, sequenced in a study of technical replicates of blood from a few donors. The method was immunoSEQ multiplex PCR; TCRdb's version includes in-frame clones alone and lacks a portion of them. Of about 83,000 clones listed, about 96% are singletons. Sample: T cells isolated from PBMCs. These receptors came from a human donor in good health.

The rearrangement uses TRBV19 and TRBJ1-5; 9 nucleotides align to TRBD1. The CDR3 spans 18 residues. Losses at the gene ends were 5 bases for V and 5 bases for J; bases not matched to a gene: 16. Germline loops: CDR1 LNHDA, CDR2 SQIVND (reference sequence). This CDR3 reads CASSRRDRASISDQPQHF. The CDR3 nucleotides are TGTGCCAGTAGTCGCCGGGACAGGGCTTCAATATCGGATCAGCCCCAGCATTTT.

This chain uses TRBV4-2 with TRBJ2-7; D is undetermined. Germline values: CDR1 LGHNA, CDR2 YNFKEQ. The CDR3 runs to 13 residues. V lost 0 bases, J lost 2 bases, and 5 bases lay in between. CDR3 amino acids: CASSQDKTYEQYF. Here the CDR3 DNA reads TGTGCCAGCAGCCAAGACAAAACCTACGAGCAGTACTTC.

The chain recombines TRBV15 with TRBJ1-4, with D unresolved. This CDR3 has 17 amino acids. V lost 1 base and J lost 3, with 15 bases in between. The germline V gene encodes CDR1 LNHNV and CDR2 YYDKDF (reference sequence). For the CDR3, the DNA is TGTGCCACCAGCAGAGGTCCGGTTGAGGGATCTAATGAAAAACTGTTTTTT. Protein: CATSRGPVEGSNEKLFF.

In this sample, this clone turned up once. The chain is built from TRBV7-3 and TRBJ2-7; 9 bases fit TRBD1. In germline, CDR1 is SGHTA, CDR2 FQGTGA. This CDR3 contains 16 residues. V gave up 5 bases and J gave up 0 bases; unmatched junction bases: 8. CDR3 in DNA: TGTGCCAGCAGCGGTACCGGGACAGGGACCTCCTACGAGCAGTACTTC. This sequence encodes CASSGTGTGTSYEQYF.

CDR3 in amino acids: CASSFKPHLSGGEQYF. In nucleotides, the CDR3 is TGTGCCAGCAGTTTCAAACCCCACCTTTCAGGGGGCGAGCAGTACTTC. The rearrangement uses TRBV6-6 and TRBJ2-7; TRBD1 matches at 7 bases. V trimming: 4 bases; J trimming: 6 bases; junction bases outside the gene matches: 15. CDR1 and CDR2 from the germline V gene are MNHNY and SVGAGI (reference sequence). This CDR3 has 16 amino acids.

V is TRBV14 and J is TRBJ1-4, with 9 bases fitting TRBD1. With 4 bases clipped from V and 8 bases from J, the junction kept 8 bases outside the gene matches. CDR1 SGHDN and CDR2 FVKESK come from the germline V gene. The CDR3 totals 15 residues. The CDR3 DNA reads as TGTGCCAGCAGCCTAAATACAGGGGGCAGAGAAAAACTGTTTTTT. Protein product: CASSLNTGGREKLFF.

The chain carries TRBV5-3 and TRBJ2-2, with D tentatively TRBD1 (6 bases). TRBV5-3 is sorted into the ORF group, with uncertain function. This CDR3 has 24 amino acids. V lost 3 bases, J lost 3 bases, and 39 bases lay in between. This CDR3 is CARSSITPLLFGGSWTGDTGELFF. As DNA, the CDR3 is TGTGCCAGAAGCTCGATCACCCCACTTCTTTTTGGGGGCTCTTGGACTGGTGACACCGGGGAGCTGTTTTTT.

This chain joins TRBV23-1 and TRBJ1-3; D gene uncertain. TRBV23-1 is treated as an ORF (open reading frame) with a function not yet certain. Trimming took 3 bases from V and 0 from J, leaving 12 bases between them. The CDR3 contains 16 residues. CDR3 DNA sequence: TGCGCCAGCAGTCATCCGAGACACATCTCTGGAAACACCATATATTTT. This sequence encodes CASSHPRHISGNTIYF.

The chain joins TRBV7-2 to TRBJ1-1; D is unclear. The CDR3 has 15 residues. Germline CDR1 and CDR2: SGHTA and FQGNSA. Trimming stripped 1 base from V and 4 bases from J, with 13 bases between. Written as DNA, the CDR3 is TGTGCCAGCAGCTTAGGATATACAAGATCCACTGAAGCTTTCTTT. It translates to CASSLGYTRSTEAFF.

V usage is TRBV7-8 and J usage is TRBJ2-1; TRBD2 agrees at 12 bases. CDR1 and CDR2 (germline): SGHVS, FQNEAQ. The CDR3 contains 16 residues. Trimming removed 5 bases from V and 8 bases from J; junction bases left unmatched: 10. The CDR3 sequence is CASSLRTSGITYEQFF. The CDR3 DNA is TGTGCCAGCAGCCTACGGACTAGCGGGATAACATATGAGCAGTTCTTC. The whole variable domain, filled in from reference TRBV7-8 and TRBJ2-1, reads GAGVSQSPRYKVAKRGQDVALRCDPISGHVSLFWYQQALGQGPEFLTYFQNEAQLDKSGLPSDRFFAERPEGSVSTLKIQRTQQEDSAVYLCASSLRTSGITYEQFFGPGTRLTVL.

This clone appeared a single time. The chain employs TRBV6-5 and TRBJ2-7, with no clear D. This CDR3 comprises 12 residues. Trimming removed 6 bases from V and 4 bases from J, with 10 bases in between. Germline values: CDR1 MNHEY, CDR2 SVGAGI. The CDR3 coding sequence is TGTGCCAGCAGCAAGACTTTTTACGAGCAGTACTTC. Residues: CASSKTFYEQYF.

The genes are TRBV19 and TRBJ1-1, with 8 bases identical to TRBD1. In germline, CDR1 is LNHDA, CDR2 SQIVND (reference sequence). V was pared by 4 bases and J by 4 bases, with 14 bases of the junction left unmatched. This CDR3 has 17 amino acids. In DNA, the CDR3 is TGTGCCAGTAGTAGGGCTAGTAGTCATACAGGGGGCACTGAAGCTTTCTTT. Encoded protein: CASSRASSHTGGTEAFF.

The rearrangement joins TRBV14 to TRBJ2-5; D not resolved. The CDR3 runs 12 residues. Trimming stripped 3 bases from V and 4 bases from J, with 6 bases between. CDR1 and CDR2 (germline): SGHDN, FVKESK. CDR3 residues: CASSQARETQYF. The CDR3 DNA follows: TGTGCCAGCAGCCAGGCTAGAGAGACCCAGTACTTC.

The chain joins TRBV9 to TRBJ2-1; D might be TRBD2 (6 bases). Deletions cut 0 bases from V and 2 bases from J, with 9 bases between. The germline CDR1 and CDR2 sequences are SGDLS and YYNGEE. The CDR3 consists of 15 residues. CDR3 loop: CASSVAGDPYNEQFF. The CDR3 DNA reads TGTGCCAGCAGCGTAGCGGGAGACCCCTACAATGAGCAGTTCTTC. The complete variable domain, with remaining parts taken from reference TRBV9 and TRBJ2-1, reads DSGVTQTPKHLITATGQRVTLRCSPRSGDLSVYWYQQSLDQGLQFLIQYYNGEERAKGNILERFSAQQFPDLHSELNLSSLELGDSALYFCASSVAGDPYNEQFFGPGTRLTVL.

This clone was seen a handful of times. This chain connects TRBV2 to TRBJ1-2; 9 bases agree with TRBD1. The V gene's germline CDR1 is SNHLY and CDR2 FYNNEI. This CDR3 is 14 amino acids long. The V segment lost 8 bases and the J segment 3 bases; nucleotides outside the gene matches: 7. The CDR3 DNA reads as TGTGCCAGCTTGCTGACAGGGGGGGACTATGGCTACACCTTC. Amino acid sequence: CASLLTGGDYGYTF.

The J gene is TRBJ1-5, the V gene TRBV4-1, with a possible D match to TRBD1 (5 bases). The V and J ends lost 0 bases and 3 bases respectively, with 9 bases between them. This CDR3 is built from 15 residues. Germline lookup yields CDR1 MGHRA and CDR2 YSYEKL. In DNA form, the CDR3 reads TGCGCCAGCAGCCAAGATTACAGGCACAATCAGCCCCAGCATTTT. Its translation: CASSQDYRHNQPQHF.

The chain recombines TRBV4-2 with TRBJ2-3; TRBD2 matches at 11 bases. The CDR3 is made up of 17 amino acids. Germline CDR1 reads LGHNA; CDR2 reads YNFKEQ. Losses at the gene ends were 4 bases for V and 3 bases for J; bases not matched to a gene: 9. Here the CDR3 reads CASSLSLAGAQTDTQYF. In nucleotides, the CDR3 is TGTGCCAGCAGCCTCTCACTAGCGGGAGCTCAAACAGATACGCAGTATTTT.

This rearrangement joins TRBV10-3 to TRBJ2-7; a weak D match, TRBD2 (5 bases). Germline CDR1 and CDR2: ENHRY and SYGVKD. V lost 2 bases to trimming and J lost 8 bases, with 10 bases between them. The CDR3 extends over 12 amino acids. The DNA for the CDR3 is TGTGCCATCAGTGAGGAACCGGGGAAGCAGTACTTC. Its translation is CAISEEPGKQYF.

This chain uses TRBV19 with TRBJ2-7, with TRBD2 matching over 10 bases. The V gene's germline CDR1 is LNHDA and CDR2 SQIVND (reference sequence). The trim removed 2 bases at V and 7 bases at J, leaving 5 bases unmatched. The CDR3 sequence is 14 residues long. In DNA form, the CDR3 reads TGTGCCAGTAGTATACTAGCGGGAGCGTTTGAGCAGTACTTC. This codes for CASSILAGAFEQYF.

DNA for the CDR3: TGTGCCAGTATTTGCGGGACAGTTCGTAACTATGGCTACACCTTC. Residues: CASICGTVRNYGYTF. This chain connects TRBV19 to TRBJ1-2, with TRBD1 matching over 7 bases. The CDR3 length is 15 residues. V lost 7 bases, J lost 1 base, and 9 bases stayed unmatched. Germline V gene sequence: CDR1 LNHDA, CDR2 SQIVND (reference sequence).

The gene calls are TRBV7-9 and TRBJ2-7; tentatively, D is TRBD2 (6 bases). This CDR3 comprises 13 residues. V was pared by 5 bases and J by 5 bases, with 13 bases between. CDR1 SEHNR and CDR2 FQNEAQ come from the germline V gene (reference sequence). In DNA, the CDR3 is TGTGCCAGCAGCCCTGTCGCGGGGAACGAGCAGTACTTC. This encodes CASSPVAGNEQYF.

This chain links TRBV28 with TRBJ1-5; no clear D. The CDR3 contains 15 residues. Germline V gene sequence: CDR1 MDHEN, CDR2 SYDVKM. V gave up 7 bases and J gave up 0 bases, with 13 bases separating them. The CDR3 nucleotides read TGTGCCAGCACTCGAGGAGGTAATAGCAATCAGCCCCAGCATTTT. This codes for CASTRGGNSNQPQHF.

V is TRBV11-2 and J is TRBJ2-7; D is possibly TRBD1 (6 bases). Germline CDR1 reads SGHAT; CDR2 reads FQNNGV. V lost 2 bases and J 1 base, leaving 12 bases between the germline ends. This CDR3 has 15 residues. CDR3 bases: TGTGCCAGCAGCTTACATCAGGGGCGTTCCTACGAGCAGTACTTC. Translation gives CASSLHQGRSYEQYF.

This chain uses TRBV27 with TRBJ1-1; possible D gene TRBD1, 5 bases. In germline, CDR1 is MNHEY, CDR2 SMNVEV (reference sequence). The V end was cut by 8 bases, the J end by 0 bases, with 16 bases between. This CDR3 is 15 amino acids long. This CDR3 is CASSGLTVMNTEAFF. The CDR3 DNA is TGTGCCAGCTCTGGCCTGACAGTAATGAACACTGAAGCTTTCTTT.

V gene TRBV9 combines with J gene TRBJ2-1, with D tentatively TRBD2 (6 bases). Trimming took off 4 bases at V and 5 bases at J, with 19 bases between the two ends. Germline V gene lookup returns CDR1 SGDLS and CDR2 YYNGEE. This CDR3 region has 16 residues. Here the CDR3 reads CASSPRGIGSDNEQFF. The CDR3 bases are TGTGCCAGCAGCCCGAGGGGAATCGGGAGTGACAATGAGCAGTTCTTC. Variable domain in full (rest from reference TRBV9 and TRBJ2-1): DSGVTQTPKHLITATGQRVTLRCSPRSGDLSVYWYQQSLDQGLQFLIQYYNGEERAKGNILERFSAQQFPDLHSELNLSSLELGDSALYFCASSPRGIGSDNEQFFGPGTRLTVL.